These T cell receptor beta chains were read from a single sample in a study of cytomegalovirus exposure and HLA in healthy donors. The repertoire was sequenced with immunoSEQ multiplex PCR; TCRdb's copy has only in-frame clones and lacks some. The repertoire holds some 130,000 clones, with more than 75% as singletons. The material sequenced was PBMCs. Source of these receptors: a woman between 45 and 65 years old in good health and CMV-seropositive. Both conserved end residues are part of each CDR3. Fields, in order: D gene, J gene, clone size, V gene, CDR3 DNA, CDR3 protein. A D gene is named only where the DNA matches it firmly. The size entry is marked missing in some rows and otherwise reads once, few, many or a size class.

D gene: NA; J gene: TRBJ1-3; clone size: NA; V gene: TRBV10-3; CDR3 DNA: TGTGCCATCAGTGAGTCCGCCCCCCTCGGGGGGGACACCATATATTTT; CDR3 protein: CAISESAPLGGDTIYF
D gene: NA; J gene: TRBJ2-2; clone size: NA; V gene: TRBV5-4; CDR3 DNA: TGTGCCAGCAGCTTAGGGGAGAACACCGGGGAGCTGTTTTTT; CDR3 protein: CASSLGENTGELFF
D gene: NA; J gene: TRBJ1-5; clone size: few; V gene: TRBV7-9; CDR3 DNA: TGTGCCAGCAGTGGAGACGGGGGGAATCAGCCCCAGCATTTT; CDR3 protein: CASSGDGGNQPQHF
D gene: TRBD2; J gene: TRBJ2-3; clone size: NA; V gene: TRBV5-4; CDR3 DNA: TGTGCCAGCAGCTTGGACCTAGCGGGGGACAACACAGATACGCAGTATTTT; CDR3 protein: CASSLDLAGDNTDTQYF
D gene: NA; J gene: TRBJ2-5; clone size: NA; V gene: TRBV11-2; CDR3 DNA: TGTGCCAGCAGCTTCCCCCAGACGGGGTACCAAGAGACCCAGTACTTC; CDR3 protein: CASSFPQTGYQETQYF
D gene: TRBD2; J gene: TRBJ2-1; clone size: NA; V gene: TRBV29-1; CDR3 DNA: TGCAGCGTCGGTGGACTAGCAGCCGAGCAGTTCTTC; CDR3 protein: CSVGGLAAEQFF
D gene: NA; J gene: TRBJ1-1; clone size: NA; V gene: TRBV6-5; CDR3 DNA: TGTGCCAGCAGCTCCACCCGGGGCACTGAAGCTTTCTTT; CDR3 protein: CASSSTRGTEAFF
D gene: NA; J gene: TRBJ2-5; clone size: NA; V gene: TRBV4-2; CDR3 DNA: TGTGCCAGCAGCCAACGGGACCAAGAGACCCAGTACTTC; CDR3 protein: CASSQRDQETQYF
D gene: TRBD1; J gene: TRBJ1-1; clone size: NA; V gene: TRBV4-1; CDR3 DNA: TGCGCCAGCAGCCAGCCGGGACAGACGAACACTGAAGCTTTCTTT; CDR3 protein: CASSQPGQTNTEAFF
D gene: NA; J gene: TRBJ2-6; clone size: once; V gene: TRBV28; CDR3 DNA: TGTGCCAGCAGTTTACACTCTGGGGCCAACGTCCTGACTTTC; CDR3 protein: CASSLHSGANVLTF
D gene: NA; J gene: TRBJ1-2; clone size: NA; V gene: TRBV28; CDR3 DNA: TGTGCCAGCAGTTACCAGGGTGGGGGCCGTCGCTACACCTTC; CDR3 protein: CASSYQGGGRRYTF
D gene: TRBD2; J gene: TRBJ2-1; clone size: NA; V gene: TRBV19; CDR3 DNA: TGTGCCAGTAGTATTTTTACGGGACTAGCGGGAGGCGTCGGTGAGCAGTTCTTC; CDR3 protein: CASSIFTGLAGGVGEQFF
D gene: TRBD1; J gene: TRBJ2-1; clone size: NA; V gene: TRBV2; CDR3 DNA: TGTGCCAGCAGTGAAGAGGGACAGGGGGCAAATGAGCAGTTCTTC; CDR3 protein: CASSEEGQGANEQFF
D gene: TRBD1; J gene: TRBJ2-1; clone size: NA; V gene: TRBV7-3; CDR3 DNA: TGTGCCAGCAGTCGAACAGGGGACGGCTACAATGAGCAGTTCTTC; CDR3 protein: CASSRTGDGYNEQFF
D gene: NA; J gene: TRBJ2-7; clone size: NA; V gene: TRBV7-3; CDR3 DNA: TGTGCCAGCAGCCCCGGCAGGGGAAACGGCGAGCAGTACTTC; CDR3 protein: CASSPGRGNGEQYF
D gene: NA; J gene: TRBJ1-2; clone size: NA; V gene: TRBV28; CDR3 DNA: TGTGCCAGCAGTTTCGACTCCGACAGACTCTATGGCTACACCTTC; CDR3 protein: CASSFDSDRLYGYTF
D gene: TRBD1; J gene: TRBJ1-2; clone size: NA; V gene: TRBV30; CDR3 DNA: TGTGCCTGGAGTTCACCCCGGGACAGGGGTTTAATCAGCTATGGCTACACCTTC; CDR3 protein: CAWSSPRDRGLISYGYTF